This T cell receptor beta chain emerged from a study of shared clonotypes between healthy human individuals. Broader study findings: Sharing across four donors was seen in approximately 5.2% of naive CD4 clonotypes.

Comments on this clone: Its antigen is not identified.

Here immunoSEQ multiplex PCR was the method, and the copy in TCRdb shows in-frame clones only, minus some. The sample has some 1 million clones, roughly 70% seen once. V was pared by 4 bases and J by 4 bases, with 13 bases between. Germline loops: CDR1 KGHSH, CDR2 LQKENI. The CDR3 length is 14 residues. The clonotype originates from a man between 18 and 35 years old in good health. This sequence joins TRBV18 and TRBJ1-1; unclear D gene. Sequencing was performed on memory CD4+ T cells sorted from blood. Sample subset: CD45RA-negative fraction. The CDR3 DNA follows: TGTGCCAGCTCACTCGGAACGGAGTTCACTGAAGCTTTCTTT. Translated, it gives CASSLGTEFTEAFF.